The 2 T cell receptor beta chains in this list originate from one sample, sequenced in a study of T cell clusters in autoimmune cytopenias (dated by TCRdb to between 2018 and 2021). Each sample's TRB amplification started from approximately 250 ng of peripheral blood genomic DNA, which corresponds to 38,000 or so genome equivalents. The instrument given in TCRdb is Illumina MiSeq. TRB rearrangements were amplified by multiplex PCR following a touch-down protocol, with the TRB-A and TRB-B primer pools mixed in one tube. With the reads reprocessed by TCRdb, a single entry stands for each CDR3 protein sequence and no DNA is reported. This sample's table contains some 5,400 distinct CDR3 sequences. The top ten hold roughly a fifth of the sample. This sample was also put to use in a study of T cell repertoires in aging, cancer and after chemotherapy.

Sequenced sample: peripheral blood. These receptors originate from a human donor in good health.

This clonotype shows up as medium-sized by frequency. The CDR3 reads CASSYQSRGGYTF. J is TRBJ1-2 and V is TRBV6-5; TCRdb reports TRBD1, a call that lacks DNA to check it against. The CDR3 is made up of 13 amino acids. From germline, CDR1 is MNHEY and CDR2 SVGAGI.

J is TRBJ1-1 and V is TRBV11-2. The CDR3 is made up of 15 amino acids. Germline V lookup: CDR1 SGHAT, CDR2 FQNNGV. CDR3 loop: CASSLESSVNTEAFF.